One sample yielded the 31 T cell receptor beta chains listed below, sequenced in a study of cytomegalovirus exposure and HLA in healthy donors (dated by TCRdb to about 2017). Library preparation employed the immunoSEQ multiplex PCR assay. A mixture of 60 forward primers for TCR Vbeta segments and 13 reverse primers for TCR Jbeta segments was used in the multiplex PCR. The immuneACCESS repertoire file appears here via TCRdb, limited to in-frame rearrangements. These files lack a portion of the clones; in checked studies, under half of the deficit traces to unresolved V genes, and the cause of the others is not known. This sample holds some 160,000 clones; 65% to 85% were observed only once. The top ten constitute approximately 6.8% of the sample. The sequenced sample consisted of PBMCs. Receptors originate from a male donor in good health and CMV-seropositive.

This clone has a handful of counts. The V and J genes are TRBV11-2 and TRBJ2-7; D remains ambiguous. CDR1 and CDR2 from the germline V gene are SGHAT and FQNNGV. The CDR3 has 11 amino acids. With 0 bases removed from V and 12 bases from J, the gap between germline ends came to 9 bases. In DNA form, the CDR3 reads TGTGCCAGCAGCTTAGATGAGGTCGGGTACTTC. Amino acids: CASSLDEVGYF.

The J gene is TRBJ1-1, the V gene TRBV5-1, with a possible D match to TRBD1 (6 bases). Germline V lookup: CDR1 SGHRS, CDR2 YFSETQ. The CDR3 runs to 16 residues. Between the trimmed V and J ends, which lost 2 bases and 1 base, there was a span of 15 bases. In nucleotides, the CDR3 is TGCGCCAGCAGCTTCGGACAGCCCCCGAGGAACACTGAAGCTTTCTTT. This translates into CASSFGQPPRNTEAFF.

The table lists this clone with a count of one. V gene TRBV6-5 combines with J gene TRBJ2-7; no firm D call. There are 13 residues in the CDR3. The V end was cut by 8 bases, the J end by 3 bases, with 14 bases between. From germline, CDR1 is MNHEY and CDR2 SVGAGI. The CDR3 here is CASWALGYYEQYF. The DNA for the CDR3 is TGTGCCAGCTGGGCATTAGGTTACTACGAGCAGTACTTC.

The chain combines TRBV13 with TRBJ1-1, with D maybe TRBD1 (6 bases). Germline CDR1 reads PRHDT; CDR2 reads FYEKMQ (reference sequence). This CDR3 region has 13 residues. Trimming pared 6 bases from V and 8 bases from J, leaving 16 bases between. CDR3 sequence (DNA): TGTGCCAGCAGTTATCAGGGGATCGGGGAAGCTTTCTTT. Protein: CASSYQGIGEAFF.

Turning to this clone: Different DNA sequences within this sample yield the same CDR3. The V call is TRBV28, the J call TRBJ1-1; D remains unclear. From germline, CDR1 is MDHEN and CDR2 SYDVKM. The CDR3 totals 12 residues. With 5 bases removed from V and 0 bases from J, the gap between germline ends came to 4 bases. The CDR3 DNA reads TGTGCCAGCAGTGAGTTGAACACTGAAGCTTTCTTT. This codes for CASSELNTEAFF. The full variable domain, its missing parts supplied by reference TRBV28 and TRBJ1-1, is DVKVTQSSRYLVKRTGEKVFLECVQDMDHENMFWYRQDPGLGLRLIYFSYDVKMKEKGDIPEGYSVSREKKERFSLILESASTNQTSMYLCASSELNTEAFFGQGTRLTVV.

Here the CDR3 DNA reads TGTGCCAGCAGCTTATCGCGGGAGGCCCTCTACGAGCAGTACTTC. It translates to CASSLSREALYEQYF. The chain recombines TRBV7-2 with TRBJ2-5; 8 positions match TRBD2. The assigned J gene may be wrong: the sequence end matches TRBJ2-7 better. From germline, CDR1 is SGHTA and CDR2 FQGNSA. The CDR3 length is 15 residues.

The chain has TRBV7-2 and TRBJ2-7; 8 bases agree with TRBD1. This CDR3 contains 15 residues. Germline trimming cut 3 bases from V and 3 bases from J; bases unmatched to any gene: 7. Germline CDR1 is SGHTA and CDR2 is FQGNSA. CDR3 sequence (DNA): TGTGCCAGCAGCTTCGGACAGGGTCAACACTACGAGCAGTACTTC. The encoded protein is CASSFGQGQHYEQYF.

The gene calls are TRBV5-4 and TRBJ2-1, with D maybe TRBD2 (5 bases). There are 15 residues in the CDR3. Germline values: CDR1 SGHNT, CDR2 YYREEE (reference sequence). V was cut by 4 bases and J by 1 base, with 12 bases left in between. DNA for the CDR3: TGTGCCAGCAGCGCCGCTCGGAGGTCCTACAATGAGCAGTTCTTC. Translated: CASSAARRSYNEQFF.

The chain has TRBV12-5 and TRBJ1-2, with 7 bases fitting TRBD1. V lost 6 bases and J lost 7; bases outside the gene matches: 8. This CDR3 is 13 amino acids long. Germline CDR1 LGHNT, CDR2 FRNRAP. The CDR3 DNA is TGTGCTAGTGGGTCAGGGGGTTACGGTGGCTACACCTTC. Translation gives CASGSGGYGGYTF. Full variable domain (missing parts from reference TRBV12-5 and TRBJ1-2): DARVTQTPRHKVTEMGQEVTMRCQPILGHNTVFWYRQTMMQGLELLAYFRNRAPLDDSGMPKDRFSAEMPDATLATLKIQPSEPRDSAVYFCASGSGGYGGYTFGSGTRLTVV.

The chain is built from TRBV9 and TRBJ2-5, with D unresolved. The CDR3 has 14 amino acids. Between the trimmed V and J ends, which lost 2 bases and 5 bases, there was a span of 13 bases. The germline V gene encodes CDR1 SGDLS and CDR2 YYNGEE. The CDR3 loop reads CASSVLAGPETQYF. CDR3 in DNA: TGTGCCAGCAGCGTTCTCGCCGGTCCGGAGACCCAGTACTTC.

This chain uses TRBV7-2 with TRBJ2-7; no firm D call. Per the germline V gene, CDR1 is SGHTA and CDR2 is FQGNSA. V lost 5 bases and J 3 bases, leaving 5 bases between the germline ends. The CDR3 has 11 residues. Here the CDR3 DNA reads TGTGCCAGCAGCGGCAGCTACGAGCAGTACTTC. It yields the protein CASSGSYEQYF.

The V gene is TRBV6-5, the J gene TRBJ1-6, with TRBD1 as a possible D gene (6 bases). This CDR3 contains 13 residues. Trimming removed 7 bases from V and 8 bases from J, with 12 bases in between. Germline loops: CDR1 MNHEY, CDR2 SVGAGI. CDR3 sequence reads: CASTTGLYSPLHF. CDR3 coding DNA: TGTGCCAGCACCACAGGGTTGTATTCACCCCTCCACTTT.

V gene TRBV27 combines with J gene TRBJ2-7; tentative D call: TRBD1 (5 bases). The V end was cut by 10 bases, the J end by 3 bases, with 16 bases between. This CDR3 region has 13 residues. The germline CDR1 and CDR2 sequences are MNHEY and SMNVEV (reference sequence). CDR3 residues: CAIPDRPFYEQYF. In nucleotides, the CDR3 is TGTGCCATCCCCGACAGACCCTTCTACGAGCAGTACTTC.

This clone has more than one count but fewer than ten. This chain joins TRBV5-1 and TRBJ1-6, with no clear D. The CDR3 has 14 amino acids. CDR1 and CDR2 from the germline V gene are SGHRS and YFSETQ. V lost 0 bases, J lost 11 bases, and 12 bases lay in between. CDR3 loop: CASSLGGITAPLHF. CDR3 in DNA: TGCGCCAGCAGCTTGGGAGGTATTACGGCACCCCTCCACTTT.

This sequence joins TRBV5-1 and TRBJ2-1; the D gene is possibly TRBD1 (6 bases). This CDR3 spans 14 amino acids. Trimming stripped 0 bases from V and 2 bases from J, with 6 bases between. Germline loops: CDR1 SGHRS, CDR2 YFSETQ. The CDR3 nucleotides read TGCGCCAGCAGCTTGGAGGGGGCCTACAATGAGCAGTTCTTC. Its protein is CASSLEGAYNEQFF.

The chain recombines TRBV7-9 with TRBJ2-3, with D tentatively TRBD2 (5 bases). CDR3 length: 15 residues. Trimming shortened V by 5 bases and J by 0 bases, and 12 bases separated the two germline ends. The germline gives CDR1 SEHNR, CDR2 FQNEAQ (reference sequence). CDR3 nucleotides: TGTGCCAGCAGCCGCGAGGGTACTAGCACAGATACGCAGTATTTT. This gives the protein CASSREGTSTDTQYF.

The rearrangement joins TRBV2 to TRBJ2-2; 11 bases are a match to TRBD2. The CDR3 is 15 residues long. After removal of 7 bases from V and 5 bases from J, the junction contained 6 bases not matched to a gene. The germline V gene encodes CDR1 SNHLY and CDR2 FYNNEI. The chain's CDR3 is CASKLAGGQTGELFF. CDR3 bases: TGTGCCAGCAAGTTAGCGGGAGGGCAGACCGGGGAGCTGTTTTTT.

As for this clone: The junction departs from germline at one end; a sequencing error may be responsible. The chain carries TRBV7-7 and TRBJ2-5, with D possibly TRBD2 on 6 matching bases. The V gene's germline CDR1 is SSHAT and CDR2 FNYEAQ (reference sequence). The CDR3 totals 14 residues. The CDR3 coding sequence is TGTGCTAGCAGCCCGGGACTTATTCAAGAGACCCAGTACTTC. Translation: CASSPGLIQETQYF.

V is TRBV19 and J is TRBJ2-7; 8 positions agree with TRBD1. This CDR3 is built from 14 residues. The ends lost 3 bases at V and 2 bases at J; junction bases unmatched: 3. Germline-derived CDR1 and CDR2 are LNHDA and SQIVND (reference sequence). The CDR3 sequence is CASSMRQGPYEQYF. CDR3 in DNA: TGTGCCAGTAGTATGCGACAGGGGCCCTACGAGCAGTACTTC. The variable domain in full, with the rest retrieved from reference TRBV19 and TRBJ2-7, is DGGITQSPKYLFRKEGQNVTLSCEQNLNHDAMYWYRQDPGQGLRLIYYSQIVNDFQKGDIAEGYSVSREKKESFPLTVTSAQKNPTAFYLCASSMRQGPYEQYFGPGTRLTVT.

The rearrangement joins TRBV2 to TRBJ2-3; 13 bases are a match to TRBD2. CDR3 length: 16 residues. The V and J ends lost 6 bases and 2 bases, in that order; junction bases with no gene match: 5. Germline V lookup: CDR1 SNHLY, CDR2 FYNNEI. CDR3 amino acids: CASRLAGGRFTDTQYF. The CDR3 coding sequence is TGTGCCAGCAGACTAGCGGGAGGGAGATTCACAGATACGCAGTATTTT.

V gene TRBV19 combines with J gene TRBJ2-5; TRBD2 might be the D (5 bases). Trimming cost V 7 bases and J 4 bases, with 7 bases left between them. Germline CDR1 LNHDA, CDR2 SQIVND (reference sequence). This CDR3 spans 11 amino acids. The CDR3 nucleotides read TGTGCCAGTACGGGGAGAGAGACCCAGTACTTC. It translates to CASTGRETQYF.

The gene calls are TRBV27 and TRBJ1-1; 7 nucleotides match TRBD1. Trimming took 5 bases from V and 2 from J; bases not matched to a gene: 5. The length of the CDR3 is 14 residues. Germline V lookup: CDR1 MNHEY, CDR2 SMNVEV (reference sequence). CDR3 DNA: TGTGCCAGCAGTCTGGACAGGCGCAACACTGAAGCTTTCTTT. As protein: CASSLDRRNTEAFF.

Concerning this clone itself: Additional DNA sequences in this sample encode the identical CDR3. The gene calls are TRBV10-3 and TRBJ1-5, with 7 bases lining up with TRBD1. CDR3 length: 16 amino acids. Looked up from germline, CDR1 is ENHRY and CDR2 is SYGVKD. V trimming: 3 bases; J trimming: 5 bases; junction bases outside the gene matches: 10. The CDR3 reads CAISDLRDSPYQPQHF. As DNA, the CDR3 is TGTGCCATCAGTGACCTACGGGACAGCCCCTATCAGCCCCAGCATTTT.

The chain is built from TRBV5-4 and TRBJ2-5; D unclear. CDR3 length equals 14 residues. The germline V gene encodes CDR1 SGHNT and CDR2 YYREEE (reference sequence). V lost 1 base, J lost 2 bases, and 9 bases lay in between. Here the CDR3 reads CASSLSTPQETQYF. The CDR3 DNA follows: TGTGCCAGCAGCTTGTCAACTCCACAAGAGACCCAGTACTTC.

V and J are TRBV9 and TRBJ2-2, with a possible D match to TRBD2 (5 bases). V was cut by 0 bases and J by 7 bases, with 16 bases left in between. CDR3 length equals 16 residues. CDR1 is SGDLS, CDR2 YYNGEE, per germline. CDR3 nucleotides: TGTGCCAGCAGCGTAGGGGTGGGAGTTAGCCACGGGGAGCTGTTTTTT. Protein product: CASSVGVGVSHGELFF.

V is TRBV19 and J is TRBJ1-4, with D maybe TRBD1 (5 bases). The CDR3 has 14 residues. Per the germline V gene, CDR1 is LNHDA and CDR2 is SQIVND (reference sequence). The V gene lost 3 bases and the J gene lost 8 bases, with 13 bases spanning the gap. The CDR3 is CASSIRQSKEKLFF. CDR3 DNA: TGTGCCAGTAGTATCCGACAGTCGAAGGAAAAACTGTTTTTT.

In DNA, the CDR3 is TGTGCCATCAGTGAGTCGCAGGACTCCTCCTACGAGCAGTACTTC. Encoded protein: CAISESQDSSYEQYF. The rearrangement joins TRBV10-3 to TRBJ2-7, with D possibly matching TRBD2 (5 bases). This CDR3 has 15 residues. Germline loops: CDR1 ENHRY, CDR2 SYGVKD. V was cut by 0 bases and J by 0 bases, with 9 bases left in between.

This clone was counted a few times. The genes are TRBV5-1 and TRBJ2-2, with TRBD2 matching 9 bases. Per the germline V gene, CDR1 is SGHRS and CDR2 is YFSETQ. The J segment lost 5 bases and the V segment lost 1 base, leaving 0 bases of the junction unmatched. CDR3 length: 14 residues. Written as DNA, the CDR3 is TGCGCCAGCAGCTTGACTAGCGGGACCGGGGAGCTGTTTTTT. Amino acid sequence: CASSLTSGTGELFF.

The rearrangement links TRBV18 to TRBJ2-2, with TRBD2 matching over 8 bases. The CDR3 is made up of 15 amino acids. Germline V gene lookup returns CDR1 KGHSH and CDR2 LQKENI. V dropped 3 bases and J dropped 7; count of bases not matched to a gene: 7. CDR3 nucleotides: TGTGCCAGCTCACCCCTGAGCGGGAGCGGCGGGGAGCTGTTTTTT. Translation gives CASSPLSGSGGELFF.

V gene TRBV7-2 combines with J gene TRBJ2-1; D unresolved. Germline-derived CDR1 and CDR2 are SGHTA and FQGNSA. The V gene lost 4 bases and the J gene lost 6 bases, with 7 bases spanning the gap. The CDR3 contains 12 residues. CDR3: CASSSPFNEQFF. The CDR3 coding sequence is TGTGCCAGCAGCTCTCCTTTCAATGAGCAGTTCTTC.

The rearrangement links TRBV6-1 to TRBJ1-4; no clear D. CDR1 is MNHNS, CDR2 SASEGT, per germline. Trimming took 2 bases from V and 1 from J, leaving 14 bases between them. The CDR3 is made up of 17 amino acids. CDR3 amino acids: CASSEFHMTGTNEKLFF. The CDR3 region has the DNA TGTGCCAGCAGTGAATTCCACATGACGGGAACTAATGAAAAACTGTTTTTT.